One and the same sample provided the 5 T cell receptor beta chains below, sequenced in a study of early T cells in non-severe SARS-CoV-2 infection. TCRdb re-derived calls from the 5' RACE reads in MiXCR, one entry per CDR3 protein. This sample has tens of thousands of distinct CDR3 sequences, with approximately 15% found just once. Sequenced: whole blood. These receptors all come from an adult who was a healthcare worker with PCR-confirmed SARS-CoV-2 infection or an uninfected control (not recorded which).

This clonotype was counted only a few times. The gene calls are TRBV19 and TRBJ2-4; tentatively, D is TRBD1 (5 bases). Trimming removed 2 bases at V and 5 bases at J, with 13 bases between. The CDR3 has 15 amino acids. CDR1 is LNHDA and CDR2 is SQIVND in the germline V gene (reference sequence). Here the CDR3 reads CASSIRLGRENIQYF. The CDR3 DNA sequence: TGTGCCAGTAGTATAAGGCTGGGCAGGGAAAACATTCAGTACTTC.

The V call is TRBV29-1, the J call TRBJ2-7; possibly TRBD1 for D (6 bases). The germline V and J ends were trimmed by 7 bases and 1 base, with 14 bases remaining between them. The CDR3 length is 13 residues. Germline V gene sequence: CDR1 SQVTM, CDR2 ANQGSEA. CDR3 coding DNA: TGCAGCGCCCGAACAGGGAATTCCTACGAGCAGTACTTC. Residues: CSARTGNSYEQYF.

In this sample, this clonotype turned up many times. V usage is TRBV7-2 and J usage is TRBJ2-3; D remains unclear. Germline CDR1 and CDR2: SGHTA and FQGNSA. The CDR3 covers 13 residues. V lost 1 base and J lost 5, with 7 bases in between. Here the CDR3 DNA reads TGTGCCAGCAGCTTAGAATGGCAAGATACGCAGTATTTT. Its translation: CASSLEWQDTQYF.

This clonotype has only a few counts. The chain is built from TRBV20-1 and TRBJ2-7; 11 bases agree with TRBD2. The CDR3 contains 15 residues. The ends lost 6 bases at V and 6 bases at J; junction bases unmatched: 13. Germline CDR1 is DFQATT and CDR2 is SNEGSKA (reference sequence). The CDR3 here is CSAQTTTSGTGEQYF. In DNA form, the CDR3 reads TGCAGTGCGCAGACGACGACTAGCGGGACGGGCGAGCAGTACTTC.

This chain's CDR3 is CASSLGDWANYGYTF. For the CDR3, the DNA is TGTGCCAGTAGCCTAGGGGATTGGGCTAACTATGGCTACACCTTC. V is TRBV19 and J is TRBJ1-2; D may be TRBD1 (5 bases). V dropped 6 bases and J dropped 0 bases, with 14 bases sitting between them. The CDR3 contains 15 residues. In germline, CDR1 is LNHDA, CDR2 SQIVND (reference sequence).